Following are 27 T cell receptor beta chains from one sample sequenced in a study of blood T cell repertoires in COVID-19. The assay was immunoSEQ multiplex PCR, and TCRdb's table has in-frame clones only and misses some. This sample has roughly 87,000 clones, with about 79% found just once. Sequencing was carried out using peripheral blood. All receptors derive from a woman aged 45-59 years with acute or convalescent COVID-19.

This clone was counted a few times. The gene calls are TRBV27 and TRBJ1-2; 12 bases align to TRBD1. CDR1 and CDR2 from the germline V gene are MNHEY and SMNVEV (reference sequence). The CDR3 loop spans 16 amino acids. The J segment lost 6 bases and the V segment lost 5 bases, leaving 10 bases of the junction unmatched. DNA of the CDR3: TGTGCCAGCAGTAAGCCACCGGGACAGGGGGCGCATGGCTACACCTTC. Translated: CASSKPPGQGAHGYTF.

CDR3 amino acids: CATTTGTGELFF. The CDR3 DNA sequence: TGTGCCACCACCACAGGTACCGGGGAGCTGTTTTTT. The chain joins TRBV24-1 to TRBJ2-2; perhaps TRBD1 as D (5 bases). CDR1 KGHDR and CDR2 SFDVKD come from the germline V gene. The length of the CDR3 is 12 residues. Trimming cost V 8 bases and J 5 bases, with 8 bases left between them.

The rearrangement links TRBV5-1 to TRBJ2-1, with 16 positions matching TRBD2. CDR3 size: 17 residues. Germline V CDR1 and CDR2: SGHRS, YFSETQ. The J segment lost 1 base and the V segment lost 4 bases, leaving 2 bases of the junction unmatched. The CDR3 DNA sequence: TGCGCCAGCAGCGGGACTAGCGGGGGGGCATCCTACAATGAGCAGTTCTTC. Residues: CASSGTSGGASYNEQFF.

The rearrangement joins TRBV9 to TRBJ2-1; 8 bases map to TRBD1. V dropped 0 bases and J dropped 10; count of bases not matched to a gene: 6. Per the germline V gene, CDR1 is SGDLS and CDR2 is YYNGEE. The CDR3 is 14 amino acids. The CDR3 nucleotides read TGTGCCAGCAGCGTAGAAGGTTGGGACAGGGAGCAGTTCTTC. Encoded protein: CASSVEGWDREQFF.

The V gene is TRBV27, the J gene TRBJ2-7, with 12 bases aligning to TRBD2. V shed 5 bases and J 7 bases; nucleotides not matched to a gene: 9. CDR3 length equals 15 residues. CDR1 MNHEY and CDR2 SMNVEV come from the germline V gene (reference sequence). CDR3 DNA: TGTGCCAGCAGTCCGACTAGCGGGGGACCAGGGGAGCAGTACTTC. It is translated as CASSPTSGGPGEQYF.

In this sample, this clone turned up a few times. The chain carries TRBV19 and TRBJ2-1, with a weak D call TRBD2 (6 bases). Germline values: CDR1 LNHDA, CDR2 SQIVND (reference sequence). The CDR3 spans 14 residues. V was trimmed by 1 base and J by 3 bases, leaving 7 bases between them. CDR3 sequence reads: CASSIAGVYNEQFF. The CDR3, as DNA: TGTGCCAGTAGTATAGCGGGGGTCTACAATGAGCAGTTCTTC.

The chain links TRBV12-3 or TRBV12-4 to TRBJ1-5; D uncertain. The CDR3 extends over 13 amino acids. Trimming left V 1 base short and J 4 bases short, with 5 bases between. The CDR3 protein is CASSLDENQPQHF. As DNA, the CDR3 is TGTGCCAGCAGTTTAGACGAGAATCAGCCCCAGCATTTT.

The table lists this clone with a few counts. The gene calls are TRBV18 and TRBJ1-1, with 8 bases fitting TRBD1. V dropped 3 bases and J dropped 1; count of bases not matched to a gene: 1. CDR3 length: 14 amino acids. The germline gives CDR1 KGHSH, CDR2 LQKENI. The DNA of the CDR3 is TGTGCCAGCTCACCCGGACAGGGGAACACTGAAGCTTTCTTT. Amino acids: CASSPGQGNTEAFF.

The V and J genes are TRBV7-2 and TRBJ1-1; D is uncertain. V lost 1 base to trimming and J lost 0 bases, with 12 bases between them. Germline V CDR1 and CDR2: SGHTA, FQGNSA. This CDR3 has 16 amino acids. The CDR3, as DNA: TGTGCCAGCAGCTTAGGTGACATGCTGATGAACACTGAAGCTTTCTTT. It specifies CASSLGDMLMNTEAFF.

This chain connects TRBV11-2 to TRBJ2-5, with D possibly being TRBD2 (5 bases). V dropped 5 bases and J dropped 2 bases, with 9 bases sitting between them. The germline V gene has CDR1 SGHAT and CDR2 FQNNGV. The CDR3 spans 13 residues. The CDR3 DNA is TGTGCCAGCAGCCCGGGGTTACAAGAGACCCAGTACTTC. Its protein is CASSPGLQETQYF. The whole variable domain, remainder taken from reference TRBV11-2 and TRBJ2-5, is EAGVAQSPRYKIIEKRQSVAFWCNPISGHATLYWYQQILGQGPKLLIQFQNNGVVDDSQLPKDRFSAERLKGVDSTLKIQPAKLEDSAVYLCASSPGLQETQYFGPGTRLLVL.

This clone was observed a single time. V is TRBV19 and J is TRBJ2-5, with 15 positions matching TRBD2. The germline CDR1 and CDR2 sequences are LNHDA and SQIVND (reference sequence). The CDR3 has 17 residues. Losses at the gene ends were 3 bases for V and 4 bases for J; bases not matched to a gene: 6. CDR3 sequence: CASSIGLAGGVRETQYF. The CDR3 DNA reads as TGTGCCAGTAGTATTGGACTAGCGGGGGGGGTCCGAGAGACCCAGTACTTC.

This clone appeared a few times. This chain uses TRBV6-5 with TRBJ1-6; D remains unclear. With 2 bases removed from V and 8 bases from J, the gap between germline ends came to 13 bases. The CDR3 totals 15 residues. Germline CDR1 and CDR2: MNHEY and SVGAGI. The CDR3 DNA reads as TGTGCCAGCAGTTACGGGCCCAGCTCCTATTCACCCCTCCACTTT. Protein: CASSYGPSSYSPLHF.

As to this clone: This CDR3 is also generated by other DNA sequences in the sample. V gene TRBV27 combines with J gene TRBJ2-7, with TRBD1 matching over 8 bases. The CDR3 covers 15 residues. J gave up 1 base and V 5 bases, and 7 bases lay outside the gene matches. Germline V lookup: CDR1 MNHEY, CDR2 SMNVEV (reference sequence). The CDR3 coding sequence is TGTGCCAGCAGTCCCGGACAGGGATTGTCCTACGAGCAGTACTTC. Its translation: CASSPGQGLSYEQYF.

V is TRBV20-1 and J is TRBJ2-5, with 13 bases lining up with TRBD2. V lost 3 bases, J lost 4 bases, and 11 bases stayed unmatched. The CDR3 length is 17 residues. The germline V gene encodes CDR1 DFQATT and CDR2 SNEGSKA (reference sequence). In nucleotides, the CDR3 is TGCAGTGCTAGTACCAAGGATCGACTAGCGGGGGGAGAGACCCAGTACTTC. This translates into CSASTKDRLAGGETQYF.

This clone was recorded only once. This rearrangement joins TRBV24-1 to TRBJ1-2, with a possible D match to TRBD1 (6 bases). Germline V lookup: CDR1 KGHDR, CDR2 SFDVKD. Trimming shortened V by 6 bases and J by 4 bases, and 8 bases separated the two germline ends. This CDR3 has 12 residues. CDR3 amino acids: CATSPGAYGYTF. The CDR3 DNA reads TGTGCCACCAGTCCAGGGGCCTATGGCTACACCTTC.

V is TRBV5-6 and J is TRBJ1-3, with 9 bases aligning to TRBD1. J was trimmed by 0 bases and V by 4 bases; bases with no gene match: 8. Germline V gene lookup returns CDR1 SGHDT and CDR2 YYEEEE. This CDR3 has 17 amino acids. The CDR3, as DNA: TGTGCCAGCAGCCTCTGGACAGGGGCAAGCTCTGGAAACACCATATATTTT. This codes for CASSLWTGASSGNTIYF.

This clone was detected only a few times. The rearrangement uses TRBV19 and TRBJ2-7; 7 bases agree with TRBD1. Germline assignment: CDR1 LNHDA and CDR2 SQIVND (reference sequence). The CDR3 has 16 amino acids. The J segment lost 3 bases and the V segment lost 3 bases, leaving 11 bases of the junction unmatched. The CDR3 DNA sequence: TGTGCCAGTAGTATGTATCCCCCGGGACAGTTCTACGAGCAGTACTTC. Its protein product is CASSMYPPGQFYEQYF.

The genes are TRBV3-1 (or the pseudogene TRBV3-2) and TRBJ1-1; 7 bases are shared with TRBD1. The germline CDR1 and CDR2 sequences are LGHDT and YNNKEL (reference sequence). This CDR3 spans 17 amino acids. J lost 4 bases, V lost 0 bases, and 11 bases had no gene match. CDR3 amino acids: CASSQDFGGGLGTEAFF. CDR3 DNA: TGTGCCAGCAGCCAAGATTTTGGAGGGGGCTTGGGCACTGAAGCTTTCTTT.

For the CDR3, the DNA is TGTGCCATCAGTGAGGGACTCACTGCCACTGAAGCTTTCTTT. Its protein product is CAISEGLTATEAFF. V gene TRBV10-3 combines with J gene TRBJ1-1; no definite D call. The germline gives CDR1 ENHRY, CDR2 SYGVKD. Trimming took 2 bases from V and 4 from J, leaving 11 bases between them. The CDR3 is 14 amino acids.

V and J are TRBV27 and TRBJ2-3; weak D call: TRBD2 (6 bases). Germline values: CDR1 MNHEY, CDR2 SMNVEV (reference sequence). The CDR3 length is 17 residues. V was shortened by 3 bases and J by 2 bases, with 18 bases between the two germline ends. The CDR3 nucleotides read TGTGCCAGCAGTTTCGATTGGGAGGAGGGCGTCACAGATACGCAGTATTTT. It translates to CASSFDWEEGVTDTQYF.

The chain carries TRBV28 and TRBJ1-1; 10 nucleotides agree with TRBD1. After removal of 2 bases from V and 10 bases from J, the junction contained 16 bases not matched to a gene. CDR1 and CDR2 (germline): MDHEN, SYDVKM. The CDR3 extends over 17 amino acids. CDR3 sequence (DNA): TGTGCCAGCAGTTTACTTTCAGGGACAGGGGTGGGGACAGGAGCTTTCTTT. As protein: CASSLLSGTGVGTGAFF.

The chain recombines TRBV30 with TRBJ1-2, with TRBD1 identical over 9 bases. The CDR3 extends over 16 amino acids. V dropped 4 bases and J dropped 4; count of bases not matched to a gene: 13. Looked up from germline, CDR1 is GTSNPN and CDR2 is SVGIG (reference sequence). The chain's CDR3 is CAWIHPPGQGFYGYTF. The CDR3 region has the DNA TGTGCCTGGATCCATCCGCCGGGACAGGGCTTCTATGGCTACACCTTC.

Concerning this clone itself: This same CDR3 is encoded by further DNA sequences in the sample. The chain combines TRBV7-3 with TRBJ2-1; TRBD2 aligns across 12 bases. The CDR3 extends over 14 amino acids. Germline V gene data show CDR1 as SGHTA and CDR2 as FQGTGA. Trimming cost V 6 bases and J 8 bases; bases outside gene matches: 5. The CDR3 coding sequence is TGTGCCAGCAGTCTGCTAGCGGGGGGGCATGAGCAGTTCTTC. Its translation: CASSLLAGGHEQFF.

This clone has just one count. This rearrangement joins TRBV4-1 to TRBJ1-3; TRBD1 aligns across 7 bases. Germline V gene data show CDR1 as MGHRA and CDR2 as YSYEKL. This CDR3 comprises 17 residues. J was trimmed by 3 bases and V by 0 bases; bases with no gene match: 8. Here the CDR3 reads CASSQEGTRGYGNTIYF. In nucleotides, the CDR3 is TGCGCCAGCAGCCAAGAAGGGACCAGGGGGTATGGAAACACCATATATTTT.

The chain joins TRBV20-1 to TRBJ2-2; 8 bases fit TRBD2. CDR1 and CDR2 from the germline V gene are DFQATT and SNEGSKA (reference sequence). V gave up 3 bases and J gave up 7 bases; unmatched junction bases: 7. This CDR3 spans 14 amino acids. The CDR3 loop is CSASAGGGSGELFF. As DNA, the CDR3 is TGCAGTGCTAGTGCGGGGGGAGGGAGCGGGGAGCTGTTTTTT.

This chain joins TRBV29-1 and TRBJ2-5, with TRBD2 as a possible D gene (6 bases). The CDR3 contains 13 residues. V shed 2 bases and J shed 4 bases, with 11 bases lying between them. CDR1 SQVTM and CDR2 ANQGSEA come from the germline V gene. Here the CDR3 reads CSVEMRRGETQYF. The DNA for the CDR3 is TGCAGCGTTGAAATGAGGCGGGGAGAGACCCAGTACTTC.

V and J are TRBV15 and TRBJ1-3, with 9 bases lining up with TRBD1. The CDR3 length is 16 residues. The germline gives CDR1 LNHNV, CDR2 YYDKDF (reference sequence). The V segment lost 0 bases and the J segment 2 bases; nucleotides outside the gene matches: 2. CDR3 loop: CATSREQGATGNTIYF. CDR3 coding DNA: TGTGCCACCAGCAGAGAACAGGGGGCGACTGGAAACACCATATATTTT.